Each of the 27 T cell receptor beta chains below was sequenced from the same sample in a study of shared clonotypes between healthy human individuals. Terminally differentiated effector memory CD45RA+ cells were excluded from the naive CD8 cells, which were CD45RO-negative and positively selected for CCR7. TCRdb's table, derived via immunoSEQ multiplex PCR, lists solely in-frame clones and lacks some. This repertoire shows about 2.1 million clones, about 92% found once; its top ten account for over 1.5%. The sample consisted of naive CD8+ T cells from PBMCs. Source of these receptors: a man between 18 and 35 years old in good health. Some clones in this sample may be carry-over from other donors' samples.

This clone was seen a single time. This CDR3 is CASSVQGSQETQYF. Here the CDR3 DNA reads TGTGCCAGCAGCGTACAGGGATCCCAAGAGACCCAGTACTTC. The J gene is TRBJ2-5, the V gene TRBV7-9, with a tentative D call TRBD1 (6 bases). CDR3 size: 14 residues. Trimming removed 5 bases at V and 1 base at J, with 11 bases between. The germline CDR1 and CDR2 sequences are SEHNR and FQNEAQ (reference sequence). The whole variable domain, filled in from reference TRBV7-9 and TRBJ2-5, reads DTGVSQNPRHKITKRGQNVTFRCDPISEHNRLYWYRQTLGQGPEFLTYFQNEAQLEKSRLLSDRFSAERPKGSFSTLEIQRTEQGDSAMYLCASSVQGSQETQYFGPGTRLLVL.

The rearrangement joins TRBV5-5 to TRBJ2-1; D unclear. This CDR3 comprises 16 residues. Germline V lookup: CDR1 SGHKS, CDR2 YYEKEE (reference sequence). Trimming removed 0 bases at V and 0 bases at J, with 10 bases between. The CDR3 DNA sequence: TGTGCCAGCAGCTTGGCCGATCGGAGCTCCTACAATGAGCAGTTCTTC. Its protein product is CASSLADRSSYNEQFF.

This rearrangement joins TRBV7-9 to TRBJ2-7, with 8 bases that match TRBD1. CDR1 and CDR2 from the germline V gene are SEHNR and FQNEAQ (reference sequence). This CDR3 contains 14 residues. The V gene end was trimmed by 5 bases and the J gene end by 3 bases; junction bases not matched to a gene: 6. CDR3 amino acids: CASSPRTGLYEQYF. In DNA form, the CDR3 reads TGTGCCAGCAGCCCCCGGACAGGGCTCTACGAGCAGTACTTC.

The V and J genes are TRBV5-6 and TRBJ2-2; 13 bases are a match to TRBD2. CDR1 and CDR2 from the germline V gene are SGHDT and YYEEEE. CDR3 length: 17 residues. The J segment lost 6 bases and the V segment lost 5 bases, leaving 10 bases of the junction unmatched. The CDR3 reads CASRPTGTSGKAGELFF. The CDR3 nucleotides read TGTGCCAGCAGGCCCACCGGGACTAGCGGGAAGGCCGGGGAGCTGTTTTTT. The complete variable domain, with remaining parts taken from reference TRBV5-6 and TRBJ2-2, reads DAGVTQSPTHLIKTRGQQVTLRCSPKSGHDTVSWYQQALGQGPQFIFQYYEEEERQRGNFPDRFSGHQFPNYSSELNVNALLLGDSALYLCASRPTGTSGKAGELFFGEGSRLTVL.

This chain links TRBV6-5 with TRBJ1-1; D possibly corresponds to TRBD1 (5 bases). CDR3 length equals 12 residues. The V and J ends lost 4 bases and 7 bases respectively, with 10 bases between them. Germline CDR1 reads MNHEY; CDR2 reads SVGAGI. The CDR3 reads CASSSGSGEAFF. The CDR3 coding sequence is TGTGCCAGCAGTTCAGGGTCGGGTGAAGCTTTCTTT.

V and J are TRBV7-6 and TRBJ2-1, with 8 bases matching TRBD2. V dropped 0 bases and J dropped 9; count of bases not matched to a gene: 7. Germline V gene data show CDR1 as SGHVS and CDR2 as FNYEAQ. The CDR3 runs 15 residues. This CDR3 is CASSLAREGPGEQFF. The CDR3 nucleotides read TGTGCCAGCAGCTTAGCTCGGGAGGGCCCAGGTGAGCAGTTCTTC.

The chain has TRBV9 and TRBJ1-2; TRBD1 matches 9 bases. Germline V gene lookup returns CDR1 SGDLS and CDR2 YYNGEE. J was trimmed by 5 bases and V by 4 bases; bases with no gene match: 9. The CDR3 sequence is 15 residues long. The CDR3 bases are TGTGCCAGCAGCCCAAGGACAGGGGACAAGTATGGCTACACCTTC. This codes for CASSPRTGDKYGYTF.

The chain uses TRBV27 and TRBJ2-5, with D perhaps matching TRBD1 (6 bases). The J call may be faulty, since TRBJ2-7 better matches the DNA end. Germline V lookup: CDR1 MNHEY, CDR2 SMNVEV (reference sequence). This CDR3 region has 15 residues. The chain's CDR3 is CASRGGQSEAYEQYF. CDR3 nucleotides: TGTGCCAGCCGCGGAGGACAGAGTGAAGCCTACGAGCAGTACTTC.

The gene calls are TRBV27 and TRBJ2-2; no clear D gene. Germline CDR1 MNHEY, CDR2 SMNVEV (reference sequence). This CDR3 comprises 13 residues. The germline V and J ends were trimmed by 3 bases and 7 bases, with 9 bases remaining between them. This CDR3 is CASSFRIGGELFF. The DNA of the CDR3 is TGTGCCAGCAGTTTCAGAATTGGCGGGGAGCTGTTTTTT.

The chain links TRBV9 to TRBJ2-1, with TRBD2 matching 8 bases. Per germline, CDR1 SGDLS and CDR2 YYNGEE. This CDR3 has 13 residues. Germline trimming cut 4 bases from V and 7 bases from J; bases unmatched to any gene: 4. The CDR3 is CASSPKRENEQFF. Here the CDR3 DNA reads TGTGCCAGCAGCCCGAAGCGGGAGAATGAGCAGTTCTTC.

The J gene is TRBJ2-3, the V gene TRBV27, with D perhaps matching TRBD1 (5 bases). The germline V gene encodes CDR1 MNHEY and CDR2 SMNVEV (reference sequence). Trimming removed 2 bases at V and 0 bases at J, with 12 bases between. The CDR3 covers 16 residues. The CDR3 reads CASSLTGRSSTDTQYF. The CDR3 DNA reads TGTGCCAGCAGTTTAACAGGACGGTCTAGCACAGATACGCAGTATTTT.

This rearrangement joins TRBV7-2 to TRBJ2-7; 8 bases align to TRBD2. This CDR3 spans 15 amino acids. Germline V gives CDR1 SGHTA, CDR2 FQGNSA. V trimming: 2 bases; J trimming: 3 bases; junction bases outside the gene matches: 6. CDR3 residues: CASSLLSGSIYEQYF. The CDR3 DNA reads as TGTGCCAGCAGCTTACTGAGCGGGAGTATCTACGAGCAGTACTTC.

A note on this clone: The same CDR3 also results from other DNA sequences found in this sample. The J gene is TRBJ1-5, the V gene TRBV5-1; D gene unclear. Trimming removed 0 bases at V and 6 bases at J, with 10 bases between. The CDR3 totals 14 residues. CDR1 and CDR2 (germline): SGHRS, YFSETQ. In nucleotides, the CDR3 is TGCGCCAGCAGCTTGGAGGGAGGCATTCAGCCCCAGCATTTT. Its translation is CASSLEGGIQPQHF.

The genes are TRBV7-9 and TRBJ1-1; TRBD1 is a possible D gene (6 bases). Germline CDR1 is SEHNR and CDR2 is FQNEAQ (reference sequence). The CDR3 covers 14 residues. V lost 3 bases, J lost 6 bases, and 14 bases lay in between. The CDR3 reads CASSFGGLVAEAFF. The CDR3 DNA reads TGTGCCAGCAGCTTCGGGGGGCTTGTGGCTGAAGCTTTCTTT.

The chain combines TRBV10-1 with TRBJ2-2; TRBD1 aligns across 7 bases. The ends lost 2 bases at V and 6 bases at J; junction bases unmatched: 9. This CDR3 has 16 residues. The germline CDR1 and CDR2 sequences are WNHNN and SYGVQD (reference sequence). CDR3 bases: TGCGCCAGCAGTGAGGGGACAGATTTAATGGCCGGGGAGCTGTTTTTT. This sequence encodes CASSEGTDLMAGELFF.

The genes are TRBV5-4 and TRBJ1-2, with TRBD1 matching 9 bases. Germline CDR1 and CDR2: SGHNT and YYREEE (reference sequence). The CDR3 contains 15 residues. With V trimmed by 4 bases and J by 6 bases, 10 bases remained unmatched. This CDR3 is CASSAPGTGNDGYTF. In DNA, the CDR3 is TGTGCCAGCAGCGCCCCCGGGACAGGGAATGATGGCTACACCTTC.

This chain links TRBV2 with TRBJ2-7; TRBD2 aligns across 11 bases. The V gene end was trimmed by 2 bases and the J gene end by 2 bases; junction bases not matched to a gene: 11. This CDR3 is 18 amino acids long. Germline V lookup: CDR1 SNHLY, CDR2 FYNNEI. In DNA form, the CDR3 reads TGTGCCAGCAGTGAATGGTGGGTTGTAGCGGGAGGGACCTACGAGCAGTACTTC. Residues: CASSEWWVVAGGTYEQYF.

The J gene is TRBJ2-7, the V gene TRBV7-9, with unresolved D. The germline gives CDR1 SEHNR, CDR2 FQNEAQ (reference sequence). The CDR3 extends over 14 amino acids. The V end lost 7 bases, the J end lost 2 bases, and 15 bases lay between the germline ends. In DNA form, the CDR3 reads TGTGCCAGCACCCCGCAAGGACGGACCTACGAGCAGTACTTC. This codes for CASTPQGRTYEQYF.

This chain's CDR3 is CASSLGHPWPQHF. The DNA of the CDR3 is TGTGCCAGCAGCCTCGGACACCCATGGCCCCAGCATTTT. This chain links TRBV27 with TRBJ1-5; D might be TRBD1 (5 bases). The CDR3 sequence is 13 residues long. Trimming pared 6 bases from V and 9 bases from J, leaving 15 bases between. The germline gives CDR1 MNHEY, CDR2 SMNVEV (reference sequence).

This clone has a single count. The V and J genes are TRBV5-1 and TRBJ2-7, with D perhaps TRBD1 or TRBD2 (5 bases each). The CDR3 spans 15 residues. The V end was cut by 2 bases, the J end by 3 bases, with 15 bases between. Germline lookup yields CDR1 SGHRS and CDR2 YFSETQ. The CDR3 here is CASSFRDPTNYEQYF. The CDR3 DNA reads TGCGCCAGCAGCTTCAGGGACCCCACGAACTACGAGCAGTACTTC.

For the CDR3, the DNA is TGTGCCAGCAGCTCGGGACTAGCGGGAGGCACCGGGGAGCTGTTTTTT. Translation gives CASSSGLAGGTGELFF. The chain recombines TRBV7-9 with TRBJ2-2, with 15 nucleotides matching TRBD2. Trimming removed 4 bases from V and 4 bases from J; junction bases left unmatched: 1. Germline assignment: CDR1 SEHNR and CDR2 FQNEAQ (reference sequence). The CDR3 is made up of 16 amino acids.

The genes are TRBV19 and TRBJ1-1; TRBD1 is a possible D gene (5 bases). The CDR3 is made up of 12 amino acids. Trimming pared 6 bases from V and 6 bases from J, leaving 11 bases between. CDR1 is LNHDA and CDR2 is SQIVND in the germline V gene (reference sequence). The CDR3 here is CASRSGGAEAFF. The CDR3 DNA reads TGTGCCAGTAGAAGTGGGGGAGCTGAAGCTTTCTTT.

This sequence joins TRBV27 and TRBJ2-3; D might be TRBD1 (5 bases). The V and J ends lost 6 bases and 2 bases respectively, with 18 bases between them. CDR3 size: 16 residues. CDR1 MNHEY and CDR2 SMNVEV come from the germline V gene (reference sequence). The CDR3 bases are TGTGCCAGCAGGGTGTTCGGCCAGGGTAACACAGATACGCAGTATTTT. Its translation is CASRVFGQGNTDTQYF.

This clone was picked up a small number of times. V gene TRBV2 combines with J gene TRBJ1-5; a possible D gene is TRBD1 (6 bases). This CDR3 spans 15 amino acids. The V gene lost 1 base and the J gene lost 4 bases, with 11 bases spanning the gap. Per the germline V gene, CDR1 is SNHLY and CDR2 is FYNNEI. The CDR3 nucleotides read TGTGCCAGCAGTGAAGTCCCGGACAGAAATCAGCCCCAGCATTTT. Translated: CASSEVPDRNQPQHF.

J is TRBJ2-7 and V is TRBV6-5, with a tentative D call TRBD1 (6 bases). The germline gives CDR1 MNHEY, CDR2 SVGAGI. The V gene lost 6 bases and the J gene lost 5 bases, with 11 bases spanning the gap. The length of the CDR3 is 12 residues. The chain's CDR3 is CASRQGGNEQYF. In DNA form, the CDR3 reads TGTGCCAGCAGACAGGGCGGCAACGAGCAGTACTTC.

The chain combines TRBV11-2 with TRBJ1-5; D is uncertain. The CDR3 is 15 residues long. The V end lost 2 bases, the J end lost 5 bases, and 13 bases lay between the germline ends. Per the germline V gene, CDR1 is SGHAT and CDR2 is FQNNGV. For the CDR3, the DNA is TGTGCCAGCAGCTTAACGGCGGGGATGGATCAGCCCCAGCATTTT. Translating it yields CASSLTAGMDQPQHF.

As to this clone: Other DNA sequences of this sample code for an identical CDR3. The chain carries TRBV29-1 and TRBJ1-1; D not resolved. CDR3 size: 11 residues. Deletions cut 6 bases from V and 2 bases from J, with 7 bases between. Germline CDR1 and CDR2: SQVTM and ANQGSEA. Written as DNA, the CDR3 is TGCAGCGTCGGGGTTAACACTGAAGCTTTCTTT. Translating it yields CSVGVNTEAFF.